This T cell receptor beta chain was captured by sequencing in a study of response to subunit inactivated influenza vaccine. MiXCR was run by TCRdb on the RT-PCR reads, yielding one entry per CDR3 protein. This sample has around 300,000 distinct CDR3 sequences; 20% to 25% occur once, and the top ten carry 10%. This CDR3 comprises 13 residues. Germline V gives CDR1 MNHNS, CDR2 SASEGT. Trimming removed 6 bases from V and 2 bases from J; junction bases left unmatched: 4. The sequence was obtained from a man in his fifties or sixties who received an inactivated influenza vaccine. The source material was PBMCs from blood, sampled approximately 20 months after vaccination. This chain links TRBV6-1 with TRBJ2-7; TRBD2 matches at 7 bases. The CDR3 bases are TGTGCCAGCAGGGGGGACTACCCCTACGAGCAGTACTTC. Residues: CASRGDYPYEQYF.